This T cell receptor beta chain was captured in a study of blood T cells in healthy people across ages. Study outcomes and limitations: A greater number of naive CD4+ cells and higher diversity distinguished long-lived donors from aged donors. Estimates drawn from one million T cells were deemed to understate diversity.

Next came a second PCR, run for roughly 6 to 11 cycles, which used a sample-barcoded 5' primer along with a J-beta primer mix. There were at least 2.5 million CDR3-containing paired-end reads obtained from each sample. TCRdb reprocessed the 5' RACE reads with MiXCR, giving one entry per CDR3 protein. The data contain about 2 million distinct CDR3 sequences, around 50% of them singletons. Each sample had at least 6.5 million PBMCs isolated. V was cut by 6 bases and J by 5 bases, with 19 bases left in between. Germline V gene lookup returns CDR1 MNHEY and CDR2 SVGAGI. CDR3 length equals 15 residues. This clonotype has just a few counts. Its target is unknown.

The rearrangement joins TRBV6-5 to TRBJ1-1; unclear D gene. The sample taken for sequencing was blood. The sequence was obtained from a woman aged 40-49 years in good health. The CDR3 nucleotides read TGTGCCAGCAGCCCCGCCCGATGGGGAGGTACTGAAGCTTTCTTT. This gives the protein CASSPARWGGTEAFF.